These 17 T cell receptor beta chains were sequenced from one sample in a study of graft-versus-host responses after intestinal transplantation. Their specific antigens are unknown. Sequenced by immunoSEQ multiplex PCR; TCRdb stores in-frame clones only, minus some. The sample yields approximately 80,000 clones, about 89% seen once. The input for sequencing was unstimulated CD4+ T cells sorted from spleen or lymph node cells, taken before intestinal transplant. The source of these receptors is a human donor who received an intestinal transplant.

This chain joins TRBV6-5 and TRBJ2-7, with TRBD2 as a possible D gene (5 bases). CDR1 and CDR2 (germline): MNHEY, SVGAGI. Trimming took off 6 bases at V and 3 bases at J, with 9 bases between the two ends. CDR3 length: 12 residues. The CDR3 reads CASRTTSYEQYF. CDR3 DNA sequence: TGTGCCAGCAGGACCACTAGCTACGAGCAGTACTTC.

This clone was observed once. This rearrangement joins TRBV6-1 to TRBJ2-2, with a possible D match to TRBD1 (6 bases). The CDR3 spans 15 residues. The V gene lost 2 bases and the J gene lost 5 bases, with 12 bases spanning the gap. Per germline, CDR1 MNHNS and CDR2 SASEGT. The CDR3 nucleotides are TGTGCCAGCAGTGAAACAGGGTTGTCGACCGGGGAGCTGTTTTTT. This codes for CASSETGLSTGELFF.

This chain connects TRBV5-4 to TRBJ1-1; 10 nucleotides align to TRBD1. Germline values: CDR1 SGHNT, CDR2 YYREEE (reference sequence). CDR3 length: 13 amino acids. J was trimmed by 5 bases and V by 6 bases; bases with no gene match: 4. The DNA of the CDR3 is TGTGCCAGCACAGACAGGGGGCGGACTGAAGCTTTCTTT. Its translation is CASTDRGRTEAFF.

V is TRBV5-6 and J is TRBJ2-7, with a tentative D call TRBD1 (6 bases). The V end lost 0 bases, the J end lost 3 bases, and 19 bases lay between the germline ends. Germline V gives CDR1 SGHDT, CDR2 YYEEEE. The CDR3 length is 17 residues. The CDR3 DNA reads TGTGCCAGCAGCTTGGGGTTAATACCGGGACACCACTACGAGCAGTACTTC. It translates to CASSLGLIPGHHYEQYF.

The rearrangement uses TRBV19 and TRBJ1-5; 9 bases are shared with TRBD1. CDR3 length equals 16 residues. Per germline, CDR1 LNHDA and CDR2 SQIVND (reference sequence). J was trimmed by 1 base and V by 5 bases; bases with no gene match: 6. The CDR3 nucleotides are TGTGCCAGTAGTTTACAGGGGGCTTTCAGCAATCAGCCCCAGCATTTT. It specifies CASSLQGAFSNQPQHF.

The CDR3 DNA follows: TGCGCCAGCAGCTTGGCAACGACAGGGGTCGAGGGCTACACCTTC. Its protein product is CASSLATTGVEGYTF. The chain employs TRBV5-1 and TRBJ1-2, with 8 bases fitting TRBD1. CDR3 length: 15 amino acids. Germline CDR1 is SGHRS and CDR2 is YFSETQ. V was pared by 0 bases and J by 8 bases, with 9 bases of the junction left unmatched.

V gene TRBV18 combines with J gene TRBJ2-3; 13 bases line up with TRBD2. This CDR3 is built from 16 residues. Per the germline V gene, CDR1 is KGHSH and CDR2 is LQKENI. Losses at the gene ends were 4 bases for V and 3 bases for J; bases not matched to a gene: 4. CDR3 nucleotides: TGTGCCAGCTCACTAACGGGACTAGCGGGAACAGATACGCAGTATTTT. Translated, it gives CASSLTGLAGTDTQYF.

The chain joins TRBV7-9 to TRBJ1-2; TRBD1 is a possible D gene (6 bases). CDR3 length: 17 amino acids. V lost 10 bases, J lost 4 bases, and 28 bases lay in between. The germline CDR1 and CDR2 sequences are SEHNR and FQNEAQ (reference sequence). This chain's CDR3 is CATREVAGDEGLYGYTF. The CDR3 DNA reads TGTGCCACCAGGGAGGTGGCAGGGGATGAGGGTCTCTATGGCTACACCTTC.

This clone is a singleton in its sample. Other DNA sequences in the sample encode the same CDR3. The CDR3 is CASSLTSGSTDTQYF. In DNA form, the CDR3 reads TGTGCCAGCAGTTTAACTAGCGGGAGCACAGATACGCAGTATTTT. The chain recombines TRBV27 with TRBJ2-3, with TRBD2 identical over 9 bases. Trimming took 2 bases from V and 0 from J; bases not matched to a gene: 0. The CDR3 covers 15 residues. Germline V gene data show CDR1 as MNHEY and CDR2 as SMNVEV (reference sequence).

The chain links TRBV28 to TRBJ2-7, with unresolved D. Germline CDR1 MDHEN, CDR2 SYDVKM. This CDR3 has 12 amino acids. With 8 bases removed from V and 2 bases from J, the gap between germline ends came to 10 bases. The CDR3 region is CASRKEPYEQYF. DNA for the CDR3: TGTGCCAGCCGGAAGGAGCCCTACGAGCAGTACTTC.

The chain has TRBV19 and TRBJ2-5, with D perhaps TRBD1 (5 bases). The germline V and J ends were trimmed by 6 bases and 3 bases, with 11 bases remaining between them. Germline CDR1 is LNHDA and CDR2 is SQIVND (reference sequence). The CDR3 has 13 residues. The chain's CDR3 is CASSGQAKETQYF. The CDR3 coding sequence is TGTGCCAGTAGCGGACAAGCAAAAGAGACCCAGTACTTC.

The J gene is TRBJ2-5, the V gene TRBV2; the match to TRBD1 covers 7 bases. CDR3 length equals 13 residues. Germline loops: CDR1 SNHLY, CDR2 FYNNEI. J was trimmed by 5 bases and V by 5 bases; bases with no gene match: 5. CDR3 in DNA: TGTGCCAGCAGTAAACAGGGGTTTGAGACCCAGTACTTC. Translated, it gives CASSKQGFETQYF.

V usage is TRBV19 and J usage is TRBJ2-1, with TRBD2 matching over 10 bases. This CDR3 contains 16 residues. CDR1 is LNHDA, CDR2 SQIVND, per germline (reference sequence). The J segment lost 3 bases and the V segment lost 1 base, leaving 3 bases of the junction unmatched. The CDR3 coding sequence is TGTGCCAGTAGTATAGCAGGGACTAGCGTCTACAATGAGCAGTTCTTC. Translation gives CASSIAGTSVYNEQFF. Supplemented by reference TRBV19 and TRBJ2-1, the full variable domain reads DGGITQSPKYLFRKEGQNVTLSCEQNLNHDAMYWYRQDPGQGLRLIYYSQIVNDFQKGDIAEGYSVSREKKESFPLTVTSAQKNPTAFYLCASSIAGTSVYNEQFFGPGTRLTVL.

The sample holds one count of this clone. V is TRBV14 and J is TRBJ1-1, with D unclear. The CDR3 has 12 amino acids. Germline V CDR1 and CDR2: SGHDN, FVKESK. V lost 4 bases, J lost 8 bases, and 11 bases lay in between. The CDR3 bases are TGTGCCAGCAGCCCTCGCCAGGCCGAAGCTTTCTTT. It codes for CASSPRQAEAFF.

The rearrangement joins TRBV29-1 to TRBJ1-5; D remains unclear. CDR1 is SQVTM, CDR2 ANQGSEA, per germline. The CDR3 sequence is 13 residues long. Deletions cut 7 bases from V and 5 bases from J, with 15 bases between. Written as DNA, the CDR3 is TGCAGCGGAAGCGGCGGGGTGGATCAGCCCCAGCATTTT. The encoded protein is CSGSGGVDQPQHF.

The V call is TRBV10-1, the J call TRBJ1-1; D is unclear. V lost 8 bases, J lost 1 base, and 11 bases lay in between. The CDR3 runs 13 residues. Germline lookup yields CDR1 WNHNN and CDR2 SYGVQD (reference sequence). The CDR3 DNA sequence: TGCGCCAGCGCTCTACTCCCGAACACTGAAGCTTTCTTT. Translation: CASALLPNTEAFF.

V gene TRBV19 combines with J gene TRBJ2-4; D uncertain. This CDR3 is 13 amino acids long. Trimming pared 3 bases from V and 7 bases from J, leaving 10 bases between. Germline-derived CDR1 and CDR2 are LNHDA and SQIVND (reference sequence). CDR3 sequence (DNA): TGTGCCAGTAGTATGGCTTCATGGAACATTCAGTACTTC. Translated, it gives CASSMASWNIQYF.